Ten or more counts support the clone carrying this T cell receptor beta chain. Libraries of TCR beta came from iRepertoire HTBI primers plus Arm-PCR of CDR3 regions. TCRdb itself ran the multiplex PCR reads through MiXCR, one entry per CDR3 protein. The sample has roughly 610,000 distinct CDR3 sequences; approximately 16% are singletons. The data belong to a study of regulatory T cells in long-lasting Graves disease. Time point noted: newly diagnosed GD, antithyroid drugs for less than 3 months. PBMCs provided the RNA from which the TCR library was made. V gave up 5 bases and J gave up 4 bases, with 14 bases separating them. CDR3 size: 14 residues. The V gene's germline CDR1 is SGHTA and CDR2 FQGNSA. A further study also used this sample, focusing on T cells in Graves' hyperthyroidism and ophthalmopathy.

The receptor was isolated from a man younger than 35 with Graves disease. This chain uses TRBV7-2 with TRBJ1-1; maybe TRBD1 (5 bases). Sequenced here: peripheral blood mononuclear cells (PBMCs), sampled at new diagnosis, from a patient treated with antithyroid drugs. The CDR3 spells CASSRGPGGTEAFF. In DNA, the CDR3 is TGTGCCAGCAGCCGAGGACCGGGGGGCACTGAAGCTTTCTTT.